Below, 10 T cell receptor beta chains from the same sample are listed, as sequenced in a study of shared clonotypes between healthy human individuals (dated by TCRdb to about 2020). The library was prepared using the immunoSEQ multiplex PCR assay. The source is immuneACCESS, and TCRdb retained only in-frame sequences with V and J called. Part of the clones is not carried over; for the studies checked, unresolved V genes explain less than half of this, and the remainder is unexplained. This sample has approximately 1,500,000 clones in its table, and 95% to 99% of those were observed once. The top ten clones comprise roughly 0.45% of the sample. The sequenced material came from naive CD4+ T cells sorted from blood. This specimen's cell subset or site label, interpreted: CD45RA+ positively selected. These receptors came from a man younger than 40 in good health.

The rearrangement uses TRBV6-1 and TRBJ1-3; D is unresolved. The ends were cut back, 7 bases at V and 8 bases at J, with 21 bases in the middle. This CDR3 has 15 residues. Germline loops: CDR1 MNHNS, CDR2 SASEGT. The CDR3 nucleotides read TGTGCCAGCACTCCAAGACCAGGTGGGAGGCACACCATATATTTT. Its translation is CASTPRPGGRHTIYF.

CDR3 bases: TGTGCCATCAGTGAGGAAGCGGGACTCCCCGGCGACGAGCAGTACTTC. Translated: CAISEEAGLPGDEQYF. The chain couples TRBV10-3 to TRBJ2-7, with TRBD2 matching 7 bases. The CDR3 has 16 residues. CDR1 is ENHRY, CDR2 SYGVKD, per germline. V was clipped by 2 bases and J by 5 bases; unmatched bases: 12.

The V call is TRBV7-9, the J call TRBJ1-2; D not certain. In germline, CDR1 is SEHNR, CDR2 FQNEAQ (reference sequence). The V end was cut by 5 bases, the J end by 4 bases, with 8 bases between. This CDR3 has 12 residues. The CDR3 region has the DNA TGTGCCAGCAGCCGGCGTACCTATGGCTACACCTTC. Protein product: CASSRRTYGYTF.

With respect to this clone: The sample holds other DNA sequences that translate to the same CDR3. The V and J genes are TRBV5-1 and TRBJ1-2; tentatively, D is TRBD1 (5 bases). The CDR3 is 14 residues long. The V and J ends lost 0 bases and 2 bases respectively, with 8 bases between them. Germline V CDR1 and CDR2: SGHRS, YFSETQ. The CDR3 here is CASSLAEGNYGYTF. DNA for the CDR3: TGCGCCAGCAGCTTGGCCGAGGGGAACTATGGCTACACCTTC.

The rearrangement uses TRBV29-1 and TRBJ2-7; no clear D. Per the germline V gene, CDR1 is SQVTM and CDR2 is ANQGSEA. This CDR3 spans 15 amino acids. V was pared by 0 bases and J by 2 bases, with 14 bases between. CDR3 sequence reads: CSVEDGTSATYEQYF. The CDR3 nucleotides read TGCAGCGTTGAAGATGGTACGAGCGCCACCTACGAGCAGTACTTC.

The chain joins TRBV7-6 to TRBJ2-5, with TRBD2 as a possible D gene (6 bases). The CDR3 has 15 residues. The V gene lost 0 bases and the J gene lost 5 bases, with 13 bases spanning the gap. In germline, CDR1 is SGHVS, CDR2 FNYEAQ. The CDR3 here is CASSLAGGLGETQYF. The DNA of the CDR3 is TGTGCCAGCAGCTTAGCCGGAGGGCTGGGGGAGACCCAGTACTTC.

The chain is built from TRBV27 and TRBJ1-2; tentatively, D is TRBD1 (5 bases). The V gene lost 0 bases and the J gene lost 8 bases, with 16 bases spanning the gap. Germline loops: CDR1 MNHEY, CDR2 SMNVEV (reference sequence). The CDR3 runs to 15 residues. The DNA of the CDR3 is TGTGCCAGCAGTTTATCGACCGGGCAAGGGGACGGCTACACCTTC. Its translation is CASSLSTGQGDGYTF.

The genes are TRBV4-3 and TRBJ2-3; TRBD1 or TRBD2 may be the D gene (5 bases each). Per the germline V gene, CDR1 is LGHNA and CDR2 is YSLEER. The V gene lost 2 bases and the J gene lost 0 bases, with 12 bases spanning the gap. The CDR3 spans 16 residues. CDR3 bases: TGCGCCAGCAGCCAACAGCTGGGGGTAAGCACAGATACGCAGTATTTT. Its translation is CASSQQLGVSTDTQYF.

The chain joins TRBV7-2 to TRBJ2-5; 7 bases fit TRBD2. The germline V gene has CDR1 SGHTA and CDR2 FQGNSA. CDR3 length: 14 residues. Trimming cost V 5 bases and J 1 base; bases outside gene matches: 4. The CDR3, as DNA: TGTGCCAGCAGCACGACTAGCCGCCAAGAGACCCAGTACTTC. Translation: CASSTTSRQETQYF.

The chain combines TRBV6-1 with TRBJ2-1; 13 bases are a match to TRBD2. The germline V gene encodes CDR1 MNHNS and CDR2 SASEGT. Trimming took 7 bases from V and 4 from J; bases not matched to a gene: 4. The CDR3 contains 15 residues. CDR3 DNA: TGTGCCAGCACCCCGACTAGCGGGAGGTACAATGAGCAGTTCTTC. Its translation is CASTPTSGRYNEQFF.